This TCR beta chain was found in a study of cytomegalovirus exposure and HLA in healthy donors (dated 2017 in TCRdb). For context, the study as a whole: According to a later analysis, one platform produced both the approximately 110 validation repertoires and the 700 or so repertoires of the first cohort. Besides the first cohort of about 730 subjects, a separate validation cohort made up of roughly 120 different subjects was used. The study combined high-throughput TCR immunosequencing, statistical association of individual TCRs with disease status, and machine learning to predict cytomegalovirus infection status. The aim of the study was to test whether cataloging public T cell receptors could identify signatures of past pathogen exposure. What the study reported, not specific to this receptor: The classifier was reported to diagnose cytomegalovirus status with high specificity and sensitivity in both the original cohort and the validation cohort. It was suggested by the authors that the approach could potentially be generalized to other disease states and immunological phenotypes. In vitro tests confirmed that three of the cytomegalovirus-associated TCR beta chains recognize cytomegalovirus antigens. All 120 or so repertoires were used to score co-occurrence in the validation cohort in a later analysis, because that analysis had no HLA typing for the cohort. While some public TCRs were present in many individuals, most TCR sequences turned up only very rarely across donors. A later analysis found that TCRs clustered in the first cohort also tended to co-occur in the 100 to 150 validation repertoires, with just under 95% of cluster scores above 0. In the study, around 160 TCR beta chains were listed as associated with cytomegalovirus.

The donors were included in the validation cohort of over a hundred subjects, a group kept apart from the roughly 670-subject first cohort. Points on this clone: Its antigen remains unidentified. No much larger clonotype is one base removed from it; base qualities were not supplied.

Libraries were constructed by the immunoSEQ multiplex PCR assay. The original pipeline was this. A statistical classification framework was developed to diagnose cytomegalovirus status using the catalog of TCR beta chain sequences. The immuneACCESS repertoire file appears here via TCRdb, limited to in-frame rearrangements. These files lack a portion of the clones; in checked studies, under half of the deficit traces to unresolved V genes, and the cause of the others is not known. That table is the source of V, J and clone size, and D and trimming were worked out from the DNA. In all, the sample holds tens of thousands of clones, and more than 85% of those were seen once. The leading ten clones occupy approximately 5.3% of the sample. Including cysteine and phenylalanine, the CDR3 has 15 amino acids. This entry keeps only the CDR3 DNA: 45 bases, framed from base 1. V is trimmed back by 4 bases and J by 3 bases, and the junction contains 1 base that no gene match accounts for. The germline V gene gives CDR1 as MRHNA and CDR2 as SNTAGT.

This receptor was taken from a man aged 18 to 29 in good health and CMV-seropositive. The material sequenced was PBMCs. This receptor chain uses TRBV6-4 and TRBJ2-2, with 11 middle bases fitting TRBD2. The sequenced DNA: TGTGCCAGCAGTGTACTAGCGGGAGACACCGGGGAGCTGTTTTTT. Translated, this is CASSVLAGDTGELFF.